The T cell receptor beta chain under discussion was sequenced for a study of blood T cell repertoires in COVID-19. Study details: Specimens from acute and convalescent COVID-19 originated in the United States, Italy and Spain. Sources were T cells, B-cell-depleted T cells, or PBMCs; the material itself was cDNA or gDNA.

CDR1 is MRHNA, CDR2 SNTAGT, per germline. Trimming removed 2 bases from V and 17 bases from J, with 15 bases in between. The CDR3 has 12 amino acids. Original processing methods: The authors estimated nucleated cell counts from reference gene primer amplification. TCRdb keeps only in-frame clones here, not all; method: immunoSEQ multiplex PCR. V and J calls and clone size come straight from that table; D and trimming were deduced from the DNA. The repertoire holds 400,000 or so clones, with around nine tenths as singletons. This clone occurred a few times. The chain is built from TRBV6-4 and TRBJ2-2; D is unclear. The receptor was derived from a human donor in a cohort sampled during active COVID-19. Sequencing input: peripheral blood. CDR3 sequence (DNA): TGTGCCAGCAGTGACGGTCCGCAGGCATACTTTTTT. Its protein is CASSDGPQAYFF.